This T cell receptor beta chain was obtained from a study of T cell repertoires in cytomegalovirus infection. Study-level background: Alongside well-studied HLA-B-restricted CMV epitopes, recently identified HLA-C-restricted CMV epitopes were also used.

The V end was cut by 5 bases, the J end by 4 bases, with 17 bases between. This CDR3 is built from 15 residues. Per the germline V gene, CDR1 is MNHEY and CDR2 is SVGEGT. About this clonotype itself: The antigen is unknown.

One entry per CDR3 protein, called by TCRdb with MiXCR from the reads. The table has hundreds of thousands of distinct CDR3 sequences, roughly 33% seen once. The receptor was isolated from a human donor in good health (CMV status not recorded). Some clones in this sample may be carry-over from other donors' samples. V gene TRBV6-2 or TRBV6-3 combines with J gene TRBJ1-1; D unclear. The starting material was cultured PBMCs, obtained from culture after CMV antigen stimulation. CDR3 protein: CASSPRAAGSTEAFF. CDR3 nucleotide sequence: TGTGCCAGCAGTCCACGGGCGGCTGGGAGCACTGAAGCTTTCTTT.